The 25 T cell receptor beta chains below all came from one sample that was sequenced in a study of CD8 T cells in ankylosing spondylitis. Study outcomes and limitations: About 8 highly homologous variants made up a TCR beta motif, and this motif appeared characteristic of ankylosing spondylitis blood.

TCRdb independently ran MiXCR on the 5' RACE reads; one entry per CDR3 protein. The sample holds hundreds of thousands of distinct CDR3 sequences, 12% seen once. No antigen has been assigned to these receptors. The specimen was blood, either unsorted or a sorted T cell fraction (not recorded which). The origin of the receptors is a male donor with ankylosing spondylitis.

This clonotype has a handful of counts. The chain recombines TRBV5-1 with TRBJ2-2, with D unresolved. V gave up 1 base and J gave up 6 bases, with 13 bases separating them. The CDR3 is made up of 15 amino acids. The V gene's germline CDR1 is SGHRS and CDR2 YFSETQ. CDR3 nucleotides: TGCGCCAGCAGCTTGTTGGGGAAGGGCGCCGGGGAGCTGTTTTTT. It encodes CASSLLGKGAGELFF.

This clonotype came up a few times. The rearrangement links TRBV7-9 to TRBJ1-1; D call uncertain. V lost 0 bases to trimming and J lost 1 base, with 6 bases between them. CDR3 length: 14 residues. Germline lookup yields CDR1 SEHNR and CDR2 FQNEAQ (reference sequence). The CDR3 protein is CASSLATWNTEAFF. For the CDR3, the DNA is TGTGCCAGCAGCTTAGCAACATGGAACACTGAAGCTTTCTTT.

The sample holds a few counts of this clonotype. The V and J genes are TRBV9 and TRBJ1-5; 10 bases are a match to TRBD1. The length of the CDR3 is 18 residues. The V and J ends lost 7 bases and 4 bases, in that order; junction bases with no gene match: 17. Per germline, CDR1 SGDLS and CDR2 YYNGEE. CDR3 nucleotide sequence: TGTGCCAGCTCCCGGGACAGGGGCGGAATTGGTCTTAATCAGCCCCAGCATTTT. Its protein is CASSRDRGGIGLNQPQHF.

This clonotype has a count of ten or more. V gene TRBV29-1 combines with J gene TRBJ1-5, with 7 positions matching TRBD1. Germline V gene data show CDR1 as SQVTM and CDR2 as ANQGSEA. The CDR3 is 13 residues long. The V gene end was trimmed by 6 bases and the J gene end by 3 bases; junction bases not matched to a gene: 5. The CDR3 DNA reads as TGCAGCGTATTGGACAGGAACAATCAGCCCCAGCATTTT. Its translation is CSVLDRNNQPQHF. Supplemented by reference TRBV29-1 and TRBJ1-5, the full variable domain reads SAVISQKPSRDICQRGTSLTIQCQVDSQVTMMFWYRQQPGQSLTLIATANQGSEATYESGFVIDKFPISRPNLTFSTLTVSNMSPEDSSIYLCSVLDRNNQPQHFGDGTRLSIL.

This chain uses TRBV4-1 with TRBJ2-4; D unclear. The V gene lost 0 bases and the J gene lost 0 bases, with 6 bases spanning the gap. The CDR3 loop spans 15 amino acids. Germline CDR1 and CDR2: MGHRA and YSYEKL. The CDR3 coding sequence is TGCGCCAGCAGCCAAGATAGCCGAGCCAAAAACATTCAGTACTTC. Protein sequence: CASSQDSRAKNIQYF.

The chain carries TRBV4-2 and TRBJ2-6; possibly TRBD1 for D (5 bases). CDR1 and CDR2 from the germline V gene are LGHNA and YNFKEQ. Trimming left V 3 bases short and J 3 bases short, with 9 bases between. This CDR3 spans 15 amino acids. The CDR3, as DNA: TGTGCCAGCAGCCAGTACCAGGGTGGGGCCAACGTCCTGACTTTC. Residues: CASSQYQGGANVLTF.

This clonotype was found a few times. This chain connects TRBV6-1 to TRBJ2-1; 8 nucleotides align to TRBD2. The CDR3 has 17 residues. Trimming cost V 6 bases and J 0 bases; bases outside gene matches: 10. Germline lookup yields CDR1 MNHNS and CDR2 SASEGT. The CDR3 DNA follows: TGTGCCAGCAGCCCGAATCGGCGGGGGGTCTCCTACAATGAGCAGTTCTTC. Protein: CASSPNRRGVSYNEQFF.

The chain combines TRBV20-1 with TRBJ2-7, with TRBD2 matching over 9 bases. The CDR3 is made up of 16 amino acids. After removal of 0 bases from V and 3 bases from J, the junction contained 9 bases not matched to a gene. The V gene's germline CDR1 is DFQATT and CDR2 SNEGSKA (reference sequence). The CDR3 region is CSARDSGGRASYEQYF. CDR3 DNA: TGCAGTGCTAGAGATTCCGGCGGGAGGGCCAGCTACGAGCAGTACTTC.

This clonotype was picked up one time. The V call is TRBV18, the J call TRBJ1-1; no firm D call. The germline gives CDR1 KGHSH, CDR2 LQKENI. The CDR3 totals 13 residues. V lost 0 bases, J lost 10 bases, and 12 bases lay in between. DNA for the CDR3: TGTGCCAGCTCACCACCGGCAGTTTTTGGAGCTTTCTTT. It encodes CASSPPAVFGAFF.

The chain has TRBV20-1 and TRBJ1-6; D is perhaps TRBD1 (5 bases). V was trimmed by 4 bases and J by 6 bases, leaving 13 bases between them. The CDR3 loop spans 14 amino acids. Germline V gives CDR1 DFQATT, CDR2 SNEGSKA (reference sequence). The CDR3 coding sequence is TGCAGTGCTACCCCCGACAGCCCTAATTCACCCCTCCACTTT. It specifies CSATPDSPNSPLHF.

J is TRBJ2-1 and V is TRBV18; 7 nucleotides line up with TRBD1. This CDR3 contains 15 residues. Germline CDR1 and CDR2: KGHSH and LQKENI. The V gene end was trimmed by 3 bases and the J gene end by 5 bases; junction bases not matched to a gene: 7. The CDR3 DNA reads as TGTGCCAGCTCACCGGGCCAGGGGGACAACAATGAGCAGTTCTTC. It codes for CASSPGQGDNNEQFF. Full variable domain (outside the CDR3, taken from reference TRBV18 and TRBJ2-1): NAGVMQNPRHLVRRRGQEARLRCSPMKGHSHVYWYRQLPEEGLKFMVYLQKENIIDESGMPKERFSAEFPKEGPSILRIQQVVRGDSAAYFCASSPGQGDNNEQFFGPGTRLTVL.

This clonotype showed up many times. This rearrangement joins TRBV12-3 or TRBV12-4 to TRBJ1-5; TRBD1 agrees at 8 bases. This CDR3 comprises 17 residues. J was trimmed by 0 bases and V by 3 bases; bases with no gene match: 7. The CDR3 region is CASSFAGTGDSNQPQHF. The CDR3 bases are TGTGCCAGCAGTTTTGCCGGGACAGGAGATAGCAATCAGCCCCAGCATTTT.

The sample holds a few counts of this clonotype. The chain employs TRBV20-1 and TRBJ2-7; D is possibly TRBD2 (5 bases). The germline V gene encodes CDR1 DFQATT and CDR2 SNEGSKA (reference sequence). The CDR3 runs 14 residues. V was clipped by 0 bases and J by 2 bases, with 11 bases between them. The CDR3, as DNA: TGCAGTGCTAGAGATCACGGGAACCCCTACGAGCAGTACTTC. It translates to CSARDHGNPYEQYF.

This clonotype was counted at least ten times. V gene TRBV20-1 combines with J gene TRBJ2-1, with unresolved D. Per germline, CDR1 DFQATT and CDR2 SNEGSKA (reference sequence). V was clipped by 0 bases and J by 10 bases, with 16 bases between them. CDR3 length equals 14 residues. CDR3 loop: CSARDAIVGYEQFF. CDR3 nucleotide sequence: TGCAGTGCTAGAGACGCGATTGTAGGGTACGAGCAGTTCTTC.

This clonotype has only a few counts. CDR3: CSASLSQGEGSDGYTF. CDR3 bases: TGCAGTGCTAGTCTTTCCCAGGGTGAGGGCTCGGATGGCTACACCTTC. V gene TRBV20-1 combines with J gene TRBJ1-2; tentatively, D is TRBD1 (5 bases). The V end was cut by 3 bases, the J end by 6 bases, with 23 bases between. Per germline, CDR1 DFQATT and CDR2 SNEGSKA (reference sequence). The CDR3 consists of 16 residues.

The chain couples TRBV7-2 to TRBJ2-7; possibly TRBD2 for D (6 bases). The CDR3 extends over 15 amino acids. Trimming removed 1 base at V and 7 bases at J, with 17 bases between. Germline-derived CDR1 and CDR2 are SGHTA and FQGNSA. Here the CDR3 reads CASSLEAGAGMEQYF. The DNA for the CDR3 is TGTGCCAGCAGCTTAGAAGCGGGCGCCGGGATGGAGCAGTACTTC.

This chain links TRBV4-2 with TRBJ2-5, with a weak D call TRBD1 (6 bases). The V gene's germline CDR1 is LGHNA and CDR2 YNFKEQ. The V end was cut by 0 bases, the J end by 3 bases, with 11 bases between. This CDR3 spans 15 amino acids. The CDR3 DNA reads TGTGCCAGCAGCCAAGACCGGGACATGAAAGAGACCCAGTACTTC. As protein: CASSQDRDMKETQYF.

This rearrangement joins TRBV20-1 to TRBJ2-1, with D unresolved. The CDR3 is 13 residues long. V was trimmed by 5 bases and J by 5 bases, leaving 13 bases between them. Germline assignment: CDR1 DFQATT and CDR2 SNEGSKA (reference sequence). The CDR3 DNA reads as TGCAGTGCTGGTCTTAATAGGCACAATGAGCAGTTCTTC. Encoded protein: CSAGLNRHNEQFF.

The V and J genes are TRBV20-1 and TRBJ1-6; D gene uncertain. V lost 4 bases and J 2 bases, leaving 9 bases between the germline ends. Germline values: CDR1 DFQATT, CDR2 SNEGSKA (reference sequence). The CDR3 is 14 amino acids. CDR3 DNA: TGCAGTGCTATAAAGGGTCCCTATAATTCACCCCTCCACTTT. This translates into CSAIKGPYNSPLHF.

This clonotype has a count of ten or more. This rearrangement joins TRBV12-3 or TRBV12-4 to TRBJ2-2, with 8 bases fitting TRBD1. The CDR3 length is 16 residues. V lost 5 bases, J lost 0 bases, and 5 bases stayed unmatched. The DNA for the CDR3 is TGTGCCAGCAGTGCTCTGACAGGGGCGAACACCGGGGAGCTGTTTTTT. It encodes CASSALTGANTGELFF.

Only a few counts were recorded for this clonotype. The chain uses TRBV7-2 and TRBJ1-3; the D gene is possibly TRBD1 (6 bases). CDR3 length: 16 amino acids. V gave up 0 bases and J gave up 0 bases, with 9 bases separating them. Looked up from germline, CDR1 is SGHTA and CDR2 is FQGNSA. This CDR3 is CASSLAGGSSGNTIYF. Here the CDR3 DNA reads TGTGCCAGCAGCTTAGCAGGGGGGAGCTCTGGAAACACCATATATTTT.

This clonotype turned up a few times. The rearrangement links TRBV20-1 to TRBJ1-1, with D possibly TRBD1 on 6 matching bases. Germline loops: CDR1 DFQATT, CDR2 SNEGSKA (reference sequence). The CDR3 consists of 13 residues. V shed 1 base and J shed 5 bases, with 11 bases lying between them. CDR3 in DNA: TGCAGTGCTAGAGCTGGAGGGGGGACTGAAGCTTTCTTT. Protein product: CSARAGGGTEAFF.

The chain couples TRBV3-1 to TRBJ2-2; a possible D gene is TRBD2 (5 bases). V was clipped by 7 bases and J by 0 bases, with 15 bases between them. In germline, CDR1 is LGHDT, CDR2 YNNKEL (reference sequence). The CDR3 totals 16 residues. CDR3: CASNAELVPNTGELFF. In nucleotides, the CDR3 is TGTGCCAGCAACGCCGAACTAGTTCCGAACACCGGGGAGCTGTTTTTT.

This clonotype was detected ten times or more. This sequence joins TRBV20-1 and TRBJ2-1; D perhaps matches TRBD2 (5 bases). Germline loops: CDR1 DFQATT, CDR2 SNEGSKA (reference sequence). This CDR3 has 15 amino acids. Deletions cut 0 bases from V and 9 bases from J, with 18 bases between. The CDR3 loop reads CSARDRLAMGSEQFF. In DNA, the CDR3 is TGCAGTGCTAGAGATCGGCTAGCTATGGGGAGTGAGCAGTTCTTC.

The chain recombines TRBV27 with TRBJ1-1; tentatively, D is TRBD1 (6 bases). This CDR3 has 15 amino acids. Germline V gives CDR1 MNHEY, CDR2 SMNVEV (reference sequence). V dropped 3 bases and J dropped 4 bases, with 15 bases sitting between them. In DNA form, the CDR3 reads TGTGCCAGCAGTTTTCGTGCGACAGGCACCACTGAAGCTTTCTTT. Its translation is CASSFRATGTTEAFF.